Below, one T cell receptor beta chain is given with its context. The data belong to a study of blood T cell repertoires in COVID-19. As for the study in general: Samples representing acute and convalescent COVID-19 were sourced from the United States, Italy and Spain. T cells, B-cell-depleted T cells, or PBMCs supplied cDNA or gDNA.

CDR1 and CDR2 from the germline V gene are SGHRS and YFSETQ. The CDR3 is made up of 15 amino acids. Trimming removed 0 bases from V and 6 bases from J; junction bases left unmatched: 5. Seattle patient enrollment occurred during active infection, with longitudinal follow-up thereafter. Original data processing: Amplification of reference gene primers provided the estimated nucleated cell counts. Sequenced by immunoSEQ multiplex PCR; TCRdb stores in-frame clones only, minus some. V and J calls and clone size are those listed in that table; D and trimming were worked out from the DNA. The top ten hold around 12% of the sample, which has more than 150,000 clones, about 87% seen once.

This clonotype was sampled from a woman in her 70s with COVID-19, enrolled during active disease. The rearrangement joins TRBV5-1 to TRBJ2-2; 7 bases agree with TRBD1. The sample comprised peripheral blood. The CDR3 is CASSLADRSPGELFF. In DNA, the CDR3 is TGCGCCAGCAGCTTGGCGGACAGGTCCCCCGGGGAGCTGTTTTTT. Looking up the rest from reference TRBV5-1 and TRBJ2-2 gives the full variable domain: KAGVTQTPRYLIKTRGQQVTLSCSPISGHRSVSWYQQTPGQGLQFLFEYFSETQRNKGNFPGRFSGRQFSNSRSEMNVSTLELGDSALYLCASSLADRSPGELFFGEGSRLTVL.